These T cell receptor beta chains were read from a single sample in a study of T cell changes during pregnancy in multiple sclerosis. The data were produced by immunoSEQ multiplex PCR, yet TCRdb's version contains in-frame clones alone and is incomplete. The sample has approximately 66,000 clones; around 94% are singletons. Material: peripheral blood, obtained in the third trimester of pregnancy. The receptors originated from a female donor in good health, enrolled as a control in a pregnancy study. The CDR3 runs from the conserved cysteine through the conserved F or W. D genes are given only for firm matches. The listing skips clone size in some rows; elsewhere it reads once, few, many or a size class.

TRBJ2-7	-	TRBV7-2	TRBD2	TGTGCCAGCAGCTTAAGGCGGGAGGGGGGCTACGAGCAGTACTTC	CASSLRREGGYEQYF
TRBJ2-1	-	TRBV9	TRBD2	TGTGCCAGCAGCACGATTAGCGGGAGGCAGTTCTTC	CASSTISGRQFF
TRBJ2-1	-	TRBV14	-	TGTGCCAGCAGCCAAGAGTTCACGGGAATGAGCTCCTACAATGAGCAGTTCTTC	CASSQEFTGMSSYNEQFF
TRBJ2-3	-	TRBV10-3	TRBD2	TGTGCCATCAGTGGGGCGCAAGCGGGGGGAGGAGATACGCAGTATTTT	CAISGAQAGGGDTQYF
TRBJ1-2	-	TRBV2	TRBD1	TGTGCCAGCGACCGGACAGGAGCGAACTATGGCTACACCTTC	CASDRTGANYGYTF
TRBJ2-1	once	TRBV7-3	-	TGTGCCAGCAGCTTATATGAGGGATACAATGAGCAGTTCTTC	CASSLYEGYNEQFF
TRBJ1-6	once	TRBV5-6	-	TGTGCCAGCAGCCCCTGGGGGGGGCGTTCATTAGGCGCCTCACCCCTCCACTTT	CASSPWGGRSLGASPLHF
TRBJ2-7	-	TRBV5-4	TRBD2	TGTGCCAGCAGCGCAAAGACTAGCGGCGAGCAGTACTTC	CASSAKTSGEQYF
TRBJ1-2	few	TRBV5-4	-	TGTGCCAGCAGCCCGGGGGGGCCAGGGATCTATGGCTACACCTTC	CASSPGGPGIYGYTF
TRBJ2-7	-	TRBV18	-	TGTGCCAGCTCACCACCGGCGGGGGCCTCCTACGAGCAGTACTTC	CASSPPAGASYEQYF
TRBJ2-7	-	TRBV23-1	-	TGCGCCAGCAGTCACAGAACCGGGACACTAGCCTACGAGCAGTACTTC	CASSHRTGTLAYEQYF